Below are 24 T cell receptor beta chains sequenced from a single sample in a study of shared clonotypes between healthy human individuals. Profiling relied on immunoSEQ multiplex PCR, and the TCRdb table lists in-frame clones only, not all of them. The sample consists of over a million clones, 65% to 75% of them appearing once. Sequenced: memory CD4+ T cells sorted from blood. Stated subset: CD45RA-negative fraction. Receptors were obtained from a man between 18 and 35 years old in good health.

The rearrangement links TRBV19 to TRBJ2-7; weak D call: TRBD1 (6 bases). Per germline, CDR1 LNHDA and CDR2 SQIVND (reference sequence). V was shortened by 8 bases and J by 4 bases, with 18 bases between the two germline ends. The CDR3 is 14 amino acids. CDR3 bases: TGTGCCAGTGCCGGGACATACAATTCTTACGAGCAGTACTTC. Translating gives CASAGTYNSYEQYF.

The gene calls are TRBV28 and TRBJ1-5; no definite D call. The CDR3 loop spans 15 amino acids. The germline V gene encodes CDR1 MDHEN and CDR2 SYDVKM. The germline V and J ends were trimmed by 6 bases and 4 bases, with 16 bases remaining between them. The CDR3 DNA sequence: TGTGCCAGCAGCCCCCCGAGGGTGAAAAATCAGCCCCAGCATTTT. Residues: CASSPPRVKNQPQHF. The variable domain in full, completed from reference TRBV28 and TRBJ1-5, reads DVKVTQSSRYLVKRTGEKVFLECVQDMDHENMFWYRQDPGLGLRLIYFSYDVKMKEKGDIPEGYSVSREKKERFSLILESASTNQTSMYLCASSPPRVKNQPQHFGDGTRLSIL.

To note about this clone: Different DNA sequences within this sample yield the same CDR3. The gene calls are TRBV18 and TRBJ1-2; TRBD1 aligns across 7 bases. J was trimmed by 5 bases and V by 4 bases; bases with no gene match: 4. Germline V gene sequence: CDR1 KGHSH, CDR2 LQKENI. The CDR3 is made up of 13 amino acids. DNA for the CDR3: TGTGCCAGCTCACGCGGGACAGATTATGGCTACACCTTC. Its protein is CASSRGTDYGYTF.

The chain employs TRBV9 and TRBJ1-2; TRBD1 is a possible D gene (6 bases). The V gene's germline CDR1 is SGDLS and CDR2 YYNGEE. This CDR3 is 15 amino acids long. V was clipped by 4 bases and J by 4 bases, with 17 bases between them. For the CDR3, the DNA is TGTGCCAGCAGCCGGAGGGGGAATTACTCCTATGGCTACACCTTC. This codes for CASSRRGNYSYGYTF.

The sample holds a few counts of this clone. This chain uses TRBV11-2 with TRBJ1-1, with a possible D match to TRBD1 (5 bases). V was trimmed by 6 bases and J by 1 base, leaving 12 bases between them. The CDR3 is made up of 14 amino acids. Germline assignment: CDR1 SGHAT and CDR2 FQNNGV. CDR3 protein: CASSNVGGNTEAFF. CDR3 DNA sequence: TGTGCCAGCAGTAATGTTGGGGGGAACACTGAAGCTTTCTTT.

V usage is TRBV15 and J usage is TRBJ1-4; TRBD1 is a possible D gene (5 bases). Trimming cost V 0 bases and J 6 bases, with 11 bases left between them. This CDR3 is built from 15 residues. CDR1 is LNHNV and CDR2 is YYDKDF in the germline V gene (reference sequence). For the CDR3, the DNA is TGTGCCACCAGCAGAGATATCAGGGTCGATGAAAAACTGTTTTTT. It translates to CATSRDIRVDEKLFF.

The V and J genes are TRBV7-2 and TRBJ2-5, with D unclear. Germline CDR1 and CDR2: SGHTA and FQGNSA. The CDR3 is 13 amino acids. The V end lost 3 bases, the J end lost 5 bases, and 10 bases lay between the germline ends. The CDR3 DNA is TGTGCCAGCAGCTTGGGAAGATGGGAGACCCAGTACTTC. It encodes CASSLGRWETQYF.

The chain combines TRBV25-1 with TRBJ1-1; no clear D. Looked up from germline, CDR1 is MGHDK and CDR2 is SYGVNS. The CDR3 is 15 residues long. Trimming removed 3 bases at V and 2 bases at J, with 13 bases between. CDR3 DNA sequence: TGTGCCAGCAGTGATCCCACGACTGCCAACACTGAAGCTTTCTTT. Its translation: CASSDPTTANTEAFF.

This clone is a singleton in its sample. This chain's CDR3 is CASSLLRLTGTGDDPLSYNSPLHF. CDR3 bases: TGTGCCAGCAGCTTACTAAGGCTTACGGGGACAGGGGACGATCCCCTCTCCTATAATTCACCCCTCCACTTT. The rearrangement uses TRBV13 and TRBJ1-6; 10 bases are shared with TRBD1. The V segment lost 2 bases and the J segment 0 bases; nucleotides outside the gene matches: 22. The CDR3 is 24 amino acids. Per the germline V gene, CDR1 is PRHDT and CDR2 is FYEKMQ (reference sequence).

The V and J genes are TRBV14 and TRBJ1-2; 8 bases are a match to TRBD1. The CDR3 runs 16 residues. Germline V CDR1 and CDR2: SGHDN, FVKESK. V lost 4 bases to trimming and J lost 2 bases; unmatched junction nucleotides: 9. This CDR3 is CASSPTGEGVNYGYTF. For the CDR3, the DNA is TGTGCCAGCAGCCCGACAGGGGAAGGGGTCAACTATGGCTACACCTTC.

This clone has more than one count but fewer than ten. J is TRBJ1-5 and V is TRBV30; D is perhaps TRBD1 (6 bases). The germline CDR1 and CDR2 sequences are GTSNPN and SVGIG (reference sequence). This CDR3 is built from 15 residues. With 3 bases removed from V and 0 bases from J, the gap between germline ends came to 12 bases. The CDR3 DNA reads TGTGCCTGGAGGGAGACAGGCCATAGCAATCAGCCCCAGCATTTT. It is translated as CAWRETGHSNQPQHF.

This chain links TRBV21-1 with TRBJ2-7; the listed D gene, TRBD1, was not tested against the DNA. TRBV21-1 is annotated as a pseudogene. The CDR3 runs 16 residues. The CDR3 DNA reads as TGTGCCAGCAGCAAAGAAGCAGACAGGGTCGACTACGAGCAGTACTTC. It specifies CASSKEADRVDYEQYF.

This chain uses TRBV2 with TRBJ2-3; perhaps TRBD2 as D (6 bases). V shed 8 bases and J shed 6 bases, with 15 bases lying between them. The CDR3 is made up of 13 amino acids. The germline V gene encodes CDR1 SNHLY and CDR2 FYNNEI. CDR3 loop: CASVRRVDDTQYF. The CDR3 DNA is TGTGCCAGCGTGAGGAGGGTGGATGATACGCAGTATTTT.

This chain links TRBV25-1 with TRBJ1-5; no clear D gene. Per germline, CDR1 MGHDK and CDR2 SYGVNS. CDR3 size: 14 residues. With 4 bases removed from V and 7 bases from J, the gap between germline ends came to 14 bases. The CDR3 bases are TGTGCCAGCAGTGGAGAGGAATTCAAGCAGCCCCAGCATTTT. Translated, it gives CASSGEEFKQPQHF. The variable domain in full, completed from reference TRBV25-1 and TRBJ1-5, reads EADIYQTPRYLVIGTGKKITLECSQTMGHDKMYWYQQDPGMELHLIHYSYGVNSTEKGDLSSESTVSRIRTEHFPLTLESARPSHTSQYLCASSGEEFKQPQHFGDGTRLSIL.

CDR3 region: CASSWTSNTGELFF. CDR3 in DNA: TGCGCCAGCAGCTGGACATCGAACACCGGGGAGCTGTTTTTT. The rearrangement links TRBV5-1 to TRBJ2-2; tentative D call: TRBD1 (5 bases). Germline V CDR1 and CDR2: SGHRS, YFSETQ. V lost 3 bases and J lost 0, with 6 bases in between. The CDR3 is 14 residues long.

The chain carries TRBV20-1 and TRBJ1-1; weak D call: TRBD1 (5 bases). The V and J ends lost 1 base and 11 bases respectively, with 8 bases between them. In germline, CDR1 is DFQATT, CDR2 SNEGSKA (reference sequence). The CDR3 contains 10 residues. The CDR3 nucleotides read TGCAGTGCTAGAGCCAGGGAGGCTTTCTTT. It is translated as CSARAREAFF.

J is TRBJ2-6 and V is TRBV28, with 7 bases aligning to TRBD1. After removal of 2 bases from V and 3 bases from J, the junction contained 10 bases not matched to a gene. The CDR3 has 18 residues. Germline CDR1 MDHEN, CDR2 SYDVKM. CDR3 protein: CASSLIPSTGFGANVLTF. The CDR3, as DNA: TGTGCCAGCAGTTTAATCCCCTCGACAGGGTTTGGGGCCAACGTCCTGACTTTC.

V usage is TRBV5-1 and J usage is TRBJ2-2, with unresolved D. Germline values: CDR1 SGHRS, CDR2 YFSETQ. V was pared by 1 base and J by 5 bases, with 6 bases between. The CDR3 covers 13 residues. For the CDR3, the DNA is TGCGCCAGCAGCTTGAAAGGAACCGGGGAGCTGTTTTTT. Protein sequence: CASSLKGTGELFF.

The chain couples TRBV10-3 to TRBJ2-5, with D unresolved. The V gene's germline CDR1 is ENHRY and CDR2 SYGVKD. Deletions cut 7 bases from V and 4 bases from J, with 7 bases between. The CDR3 runs to 11 residues. CDR3 region: CAITSGETQYF. CDR3 bases: TGTGCCATCACATCGGGAGAGACCCAGTACTTC.

The chain links TRBV5-6 to TRBJ1-1; 11 bases agree with TRBD1. The CDR3 contains 16 residues. Germline CDR1 SGHDT, CDR2 YYEEEE. The V and J ends lost 4 bases and 3 bases, in that order; junction bases with no gene match: 8. CDR3 nucleotides: TGTGCCAGCAGCCAGCCCGGGACAGGGGGGGACACTGAAGCTTTCTTT. It specifies CASSQPGTGGDTEAFF.

This clone was found once. The chain joins TRBV7-9 to TRBJ1-2, with TRBD1 matching over 7 bases. Germline trimming cut 6 bases from V and 2 bases from J; bases unmatched to any gene: 3. From germline, CDR1 is SEHNR and CDR2 FQNEAQ (reference sequence). CDR3 length: 13 residues. CDR3 in DNA: TGTGCCAGCAGGGAGGGACAGAACTATGGCTACACCTTC. As protein: CASREGQNYGYTF.

This clone was picked up one time. The V and J genes are TRBV23-1 and TRBJ1-3; D unresolved. TRBV23-1 has ORF status, its function being uncertain. The CDR3 loop spans 11 amino acids. V shed 4 bases and J shed 3 bases, with 1 base lying between them. CDR3 DNA: TGCGCCAGCAGTCTTGGAAACACCATATATTTT. The encoded protein is CASSLGNTIYF.

This sequence joins TRBV10-3 and TRBJ1-1, with D uncertain. V was cut by 0 bases and J by 8 bases, with 13 bases left in between. In germline, CDR1 is ENHRY, CDR2 SYGVKD. CDR3 length: 14 amino acids. The CDR3 coding sequence is TGTGCCATCAGTGAGTCTTACGGAGGGAGGGAAGCTTTCTTT. Its translation: CAISESYGGREAFF.

This sequence joins TRBV19 and TRBJ1-1, with a possible D match to TRBD1 (5 bases). This CDR3 has 14 amino acids. Germline CDR1 LNHDA, CDR2 SQIVND (reference sequence). V lost 1 base to trimming and J lost 2 bases, with 8 bases between them. The CDR3 DNA is TGTGCCAGTAGTATAGGACAGCCTAACACTGAAGCTTTCTTT. Its protein product is CASSIGQPNTEAFF. Supplemented by reference TRBV19 and TRBJ1-1, the full variable domain reads DGGITQSPKYLFRKEGQNVTLSCEQNLNHDAMYWYRQDPGQGLRLIYYSQIVNDFQKGDIAEGYSVSREKKESFPLTVTSAQKNPTAFYLCASSIGQPNTEAFFGQGTRLTVV.